What follows describes a single TCR beta chain. No antigen is known for it. This record comes from a study of CD8 T cells in ankylosing spondylitis. Findings and limits, study-wide: A CD8+ phenotype characterized the disease-linked clones, which were relatively rare in peripheral blood. Characteristic, it appeared, of ankylosing spondylitis blood was a TCR beta motif of roughly eight highly homologous variants.

MiXCR, applied by TCRdb to the 5' RACE reads, yields one record per CDR3 protein. Of 750,000 to 850,000 distinct CDR3 sequences listed, approximately 12% are singletons. Germline CDR1 and CDR2: LGHNA and YSLEER. The CDR3 runs to 13 residues. The ends were cut back, 4 bases at V and 6 bases at J, with 9 bases in the middle. This chain joins TRBV4-3 and TRBJ2-2; no firm D call. The TCR originated in a male donor with ankylosing spondylitis. Sequenced: blood, either unsorted or a sorted T cell fraction (not recorded which). DNA for the CDR3: TGCGCCAGCAGCCCCTCCTGGGCCGGGGAGCTGTTTTTT. This translates into CASSPSWAGELFF.